The 14 T cell receptor beta chains listed next were all sequenced from one sample in a study of CD8 T cells in ankylosing spondylitis. General study points: For ankylosing spondylitis blood, a TCR beta motif of under ten highly homologous variants appeared characteristic.

Antigens of these TCRs are unknown. TCRdb ran MiXCR on the 5' RACE reads and lists one entry per CDR3 protein. Of about 800,000 distinct CDR3 sequences listed, 12% are singletons. Sequenced sample: blood, either unsorted or a sorted T cell fraction (not recorded which). The receptors were gathered from a male donor with ankylosing spondylitis.

This clonotype has more than one count but fewer than ten. The CDR3 loop reads CASLGTDTQYF. The CDR3 DNA is TGTGCCAGCCTGGGGACAGATACGCAGTATTTT. The chain employs TRBV28 and TRBJ2-3, with unresolved D. The length of the CDR3 is 11 residues. Germline V lookup: CDR1 MDHEN, CDR2 SYDVKM. The V gene lost 8 bases and the J gene lost 3 bases, with 6 bases spanning the gap.

The genes are TRBV9 and TRBJ2-7, with TRBD2 identical over 9 bases. From germline, CDR1 is SGDLS and CDR2 YYNGEE. V dropped 0 bases and J dropped 3; count of bases not matched to a gene: 4. The CDR3 spans 15 residues. In nucleotides, the CDR3 is TGTGCCAGCAGCGTAGGGGGACTAGCCTTCTACGAGCAGTACTTC. It encodes CASSVGGLAFYEQYF.

This clonotype was observed a handful of times. V usage is TRBV5-5 and J usage is TRBJ2-2; D unresolved. CDR3 size: 15 residues. Deletions cut 0 bases from V and 4 bases from J, with 10 bases between. The germline V gene encodes CDR1 SGHKS and CDR2 YYEKEE (reference sequence). This chain's CDR3 is CASSLDDRTTGELFF. As DNA, the CDR3 is TGTGCCAGCAGCTTGGACGACCGTACCACCGGGGAGCTGTTTTTT.

At least ten counts were recorded for this clonotype. J is TRBJ2-2 and V is TRBV4-3; possible D gene TRBD1, 6 bases. V was clipped by 4 bases and J by 2 bases, with 14 bases between them. The CDR3 runs 16 residues. Germline CDR1 is LGHNA and CDR2 is YSLEER. CDR3 in amino acids: CASSRRRTANTGELFF. The CDR3 DNA reads TGCGCCAGCAGCCGTAGAAGGACAGCTAACACCGGGGAGCTGTTTTTT.

A remark on this clonotype: Its ends do not fully match the called genes, so a read error is possible. The chain combines TRBV7-7 with TRBJ2-3, with TRBD2 identical over 8 bases. The CDR3 length is 15 residues. Germline CDR1 and CDR2: SSHAT and FNYEAQ (reference sequence). CDR3 sequence reads: CASSASSGEVDTQYF. CDR3 nucleotide sequence: TGTGCTAGCAGCGCCAGTAGCGGGGAGGTAGATACGCAGTATTTT.

V and J are TRBV4-2 and TRBJ2-2; tentatively, D is TRBD2 (5 bases). The CDR3 is 15 residues long. V was clipped by 2 bases and J by 6 bases, with 13 bases between them. From germline, CDR1 is LGHNA and CDR2 YNFKEQ. CDR3 residues: CASSQPYTSSGELFF. The CDR3 DNA reads as TGTGCCAGCAGCCAACCCTATACTAGTTCCGGGGAGCTGTTTTTT.

There are a few counts of this clonotype. V gene TRBV15 combines with J gene TRBJ1-2; 7 bases are shared with TRBD1. The CDR3 totals 14 residues. Unmatched junction bases numbered 1, after V lost 1 base and J lost 2 bases. Germline V CDR1 and CDR2: LNHNV, YYDKDF (reference sequence). This CDR3 is CATSRGQGNYGYTF. As DNA, the CDR3 is TGTGCCACCAGCAGAGGACAGGGCAACTATGGCTACACCTTC.

This clonotype was counted only a few times. The rearrangement uses TRBV20-1 and TRBJ2-7; D not resolved. Per germline, CDR1 DFQATT and CDR2 SNEGSKA (reference sequence). CDR3 length equals 13 residues. Trimming left V 6 bases short and J 0 bases short, with 12 bases between. The CDR3 region is CSAQSDASYEQYF. The CDR3 bases are TGCAGTGCCCAATCAGACGCCTCCTACGAGCAGTACTTC.

This clonotype appeared a few times. V gene TRBV7-9 combines with J gene TRBJ2-7; D gene uncertain. Trimming removed 5 bases at V and 4 bases at J, with 9 bases between. CDR3 length equals 12 residues. Germline loops: CDR1 SEHNR, CDR2 FQNEAQ (reference sequence). DNA of the CDR3: TGTGCCAGCAGCCATAACCATTACGAGCAGTACTTC. It yields the protein CASSHNHYEQYF.

Points on this clonotype: An end of the junction does not agree with germline; a read error may underlie this. V is TRBV4-3 and J is TRBJ2-7; TRBD2 matches 14 bases. This CDR3 has 19 amino acids. From germline, CDR1 is LGHNA and CDR2 YSLEER. Here the CDR3 DNA reads TGCGCCAGCAGCCACCTGGGCGGGACTAGCGGGAGTCCCTCCCACGAGCAGTACTTC. This codes for CASSHLGGTSGSPSHEQYF.

The chain joins TRBV29-1 to TRBJ2-7; D remains unclear. Germline assignment: CDR1 SQVTM and CDR2 ANQGSEA. The CDR3 loop spans 12 amino acids. V lost 6 bases, J lost 4 bases, and 13 bases lay in between. The CDR3 is CSVPGPKYEQYF. The CDR3 nucleotides read TGCAGCGTGCCCGGACCGAAGTACGAGCAGTACTTC.

This clonotype has a handful of counts. The chain employs TRBV4-3 and TRBJ2-1; 8 bases align to TRBD2. The CDR3 is 18 residues long. Germline CDR1 is LGHNA and CDR2 is YSLEER. Trimming removed 2 bases from V and 0 bases from J; junction bases left unmatched: 9. Here the CDR3 reads CASSQSISGKSSYNEQFF. CDR3 DNA sequence: TGCGCCAGCAGCCAAAGTATTAGCGGGAAAAGCTCCTACAATGAGCAGTTCTTC.

The chain uses TRBV4-3 and TRBJ1-2; 7 bases are a match to TRBD1. Germline CDR1 and CDR2: LGHNA and YSLEER. The ends lost 6 bases at V and 6 bases at J; junction bases unmatched: 4. The CDR3 spans 12 residues. The CDR3 spells CASSFRGNGYTF. The CDR3, as DNA: TGCGCCAGCAGTTTCAGGGGGAATGGCTACACCTTC.

There are a few counts of this clonotype. This sequence joins TRBV5-1 and TRBJ1-2; D call uncertain. The germline V and J ends were trimmed by 2 bases and 0 bases, with 11 bases remaining between them. The CDR3 extends over 15 amino acids. The germline V gene encodes CDR1 SGHRS and CDR2 YFSETQ. CDR3 sequence: CASSFLGLANYGYTF. The DNA for the CDR3 is TGCGCCAGCAGCTTCTTAGGATTAGCTAACTATGGCTACACCTTC.